The T cell receptor (beta chain) described here comes from a study of breast tumors, draining lymph nodes, adjacent tissues. General observations from the study: Tumor T cell lymph node origin was a supported hypothesis, not proven.

Concerning this clonotype itself: As yet, its antigen is unknown. A much larger clone is a single base away; this may be a read error.

TCRdb re-called the multiplex PCR reads through MiXCR, storing one row per CDR3 protein. The table records roughly 120,000 distinct CDR3 sequences, 15% to 20% of them present only once. Axillary draining lymph nodes of breast cancer patients supplied the node samples. The CDR3 contains 13 residues. In germline, CDR1 is LNHDA, CDR2 SQIVND (reference sequence). The chain recombines TRBV19 with TRBJ2-5; maybe TRBD1 (5 bases). Sample: axillary lymph node tissue. This TCR derives from a female donor with breast cancer. Some clones in this sample may be carry-over from other donors' samples. CDR3 amino acids: CVSSIGAWGTQYF. As DNA, the CDR3 is TGTGTCAGTAGTATAGGGGCGTGGGGGACCCAGTACTTC.